The clone carrying this TCR beta chain has at least ten counts. Its antigen remains unidentified. One end of the junction fails to match germline, which may point to a read error. The data belong to a study of T-cell reconstitution after alpha-beta-depleted transplantation in children. Study-wide points: A year post-transplant, T-cell counts and diversity derived mostly from newly produced T cells.

The length of the CDR3 is 12 residues. A library of TCRbeta sequences, prepared with unique molecular identifiers, was generated. TCRdb re-analysed the PCR reads in MiXCR, keeping a single row per CDR3 protein. Among hundreds of thousands of distinct CDR3 sequences, roughly 11% were seen once, and the ten largest hold roughly 30%. This TCR was recovered from a child under two years old with acute myeloid leukemia, due to receive a stem cell transplant. V is TRBV12-3 or TRBV12-4 and J is TRBJ1-2; D unresolved. The sample in question was PBMCs, obtained before TCRalphabeta/CD19-depleted stem cell transplant. For the CDR3, the DNA is TGTCCCAGCAGTCTATCGACGGAAGGCTACACCTTC. Protein product: CPSSLSTEGYTF.